A selection of T cell receptor beta chains follows, all from one sample in a study of shared clonotypes between healthy human individuals. Using immunoSEQ multiplex PCR, the repertoire was profiled, and TCRdb retains in-frame clones only, with some absent. The table has around 1.6 million clones, 95% to 99% seen once; the top ten hold roughly 0.45%. Sequenced sample: naive CD4+ T cells sorted from blood. The receptor set was obtained from a man aged 25 to 40 in good health. Each CDR3 is given with its conserved first and last residue. The order of the fields is clone size, V gene, D gene, J gene, CDR3 protein. The D gene is left open where the match is weak. Clone sizes are given selectively: once, few, many, or a class where the clone is expanded.

>-|TRBV6-1|-|TRBJ2-2
CASSERPVNTGELFF
>-|TRBV6-6|TRBD2|TRBJ2-1
CASTSGSSYNEQFF
>once|TRBV9|-|TRBJ2-1
CASSVEGTDYNEQFF
>once|TRBV2|-|TRBJ2-3
CASSEYGVVSTDTQYF
>-|TRBV28|TRBD1|TRBJ1-1
CASRVRGGGPEAFF
>few|TRBV6-5|-|TRBJ1-5
CASSRDATGTSPQHF
>-|TRBV6-4|TRBD2|TRBJ2-2
CASKAGGTGELFF
>-|TRBV30|-|TRBJ2-5
CAWNLGRETQYF
>-|TRBV9|TRBD2|TRBJ2-5
CASSVAGREYQETQYF
>-|TRBV5-1|TRBD2|TRBJ2-7
CASTWTSGYSYEQYF
>-|TRBV5-4|TRBD1|TRBJ2-7
CASSSRTGGAEQYF
>-|TRBV7-3|-|TRBJ2-6
CASSSARSGANVLTF
>-|TRBV28|-|TRBJ1-1
CASSFLGTEAFF
>-|TRBV5-4|-|TRBJ2-4
CASRHTGGLAKNIQYF
>-|TRBV5-4|-|TRBJ1-1
CASSLDAGGQAVTEAFF
>-|TRBV7-9|-|TRBJ2-7
CASSPLDSWSPEQYF
>-|TRBV5-6|TRBD1|TRBJ2-7
CASSPLTGSFYEQYF
>-|TRBV5-1|-|TRBJ1-4
CASSLSFLGEKLFF
>-|TRBV7-8|-|TRBJ2-3
CASSSHSGSTDTQYF
>-|TRBV28|TRBD2|TRBJ2-7
CATQTSGPYEQYF
>-|TRBV15|TRBD2|TRBJ2-5
CATSRGLAGGLAQETQYF
>-|TRBV9|-|TRBJ2-1
CASSVATDPSPDRMFNEQFF